The 30 T cell receptor beta chains below were found in one sample sequenced in a study of T-cell memory formation after mild COVID-19. TCRdb used MiXCR to reprocess the 5' RACE reads, holding one entry per CDR3 protein. The sample yields 200,000 to 250,000 distinct CDR3 sequences, around 8.8% seen once. Sequencing was performed on PBMCs or a T cell subset sorted from them (not recorded which). The origin of the receptors is a man younger than 35 who had mild COVID-19 (a few samples of this study predate the infection). Cell type and time point are not known.

This clonotype was observed a few times. The rearrangement links TRBV6-2 or TRBV6-3 to TRBJ1-5; the D is unclear. V lost 6 bases to trimming and J lost 5 bases, with 8 bases between them. Per germline, CDR1 MNHEY and CDR2 SVGEGT. This CDR3 is 12 amino acids long. The CDR3 region has the DNA TGTGCCAGCAGCCTCATGTATCAGCCCCAGCATTTT. Translating it yields CASSLMYQPQHF.

This clonotype occurred many times. The gene calls are TRBV9 and TRBJ2-7; a weak D match, TRBD1 (5 bases). Germline V gene sequence: CDR1 SGDLS, CDR2 YYNGEE. The CDR3 length is 14 residues. V lost 3 bases and J 1 base, leaving 11 bases between the germline ends. CDR3 sequence reads: CASSETTESYEQYF. The DNA for the CDR3 is TGTGCCAGCAGCGAAACGACAGAGTCCTACGAGCAGTACTTC. Complete variable domain (other parts from reference TRBV9 and TRBJ2-7): DSGVTQTPKHLITATGQRVTLRCSPRSGDLSVYWYQQSLDQGLQFLIQYYNGEERAKGNILERFSAQQFPDLHSELNLSSLELGDSALYFCASSETTESYEQYFGPGTRLTVT.

A few counts support this clonotype. The chain is built from TRBV7-2 and TRBJ2-5; TRBD2 matches 14 bases. From germline, CDR1 is SGHTA and CDR2 FQGNSA. J lost 7 bases, V lost 2 bases, and 6 bases had no gene match. This CDR3 is 16 amino acids long. The CDR3: CASSLPPGTSGGTQYF. CDR3 in DNA: TGTGCCAGCAGCTTACCCCCCGGGACTAGCGGGGGGACCCAGTACTTC.

There are a few counts of this clonotype. The chain uses TRBV7-2 and TRBJ2-5; 7 bases are a match to TRBD2. The CDR3 runs to 14 residues. The germline V gene encodes CDR1 SGHTA and CDR2 FQGNSA. V trimming: 3 bases; J trimming: 4 bases; junction bases outside the gene matches: 5. CDR3 region: CASSFGLVGETQYF. The CDR3, as DNA: TGTGCCAGCAGCTTTGGACTAGTCGGAGAGACCCAGTACTTC.

This sequence joins TRBV4-1 and TRBJ2-7, with D possibly TRBD2 on 6 matching bases. CDR1 and CDR2 from the germline V gene are MGHRA and YSYEKL. This CDR3 has 15 amino acids. V lost 1 base and J lost 6, with 16 bases in between. The CDR3 spells CASSQGFGGTREQYF. For the CDR3, the DNA is TGCGCCAGCAGCCAAGGTTTTGGCGGGACCCGCGAGCAGTACTTC.

V usage is TRBV7-8 and J usage is TRBJ1-5; 7 bases are shared with TRBD1. This CDR3 region has 15 residues. V lost 5 bases, J lost 3 bases, and 7 bases stayed unmatched. Germline CDR1 is SGHVS and CDR2 is FQNEAQ. The CDR3 sequence: CASSLTTGNNQPQHF. The CDR3 bases are TGTGCCAGCAGCCTTACGACAGGGAACAATCAGCCCCAGCATTTT.

This clonotype has a handful of counts. The V and J genes are TRBV7-2 and TRBJ2-5, with D perhaps given as TRBD1 or TRBD2 (6 bases each). The V and J ends lost 4 bases and 2 bases respectively, with 11 bases between them. Germline V lookup: CDR1 SGHTA, CDR2 FQGNSA. The CDR3 is made up of 14 amino acids. The CDR3 reads CASSWRDTQETQYF. For the CDR3, the DNA is TGTGCCAGCAGCTGGCGGGACACACAAGAGACCCAGTACTTC.

This chain joins TRBV5-4 and TRBJ2-6, with TRBD2 matching 8 bases. Germline V CDR1 and CDR2: SGHNT, YYREEE (reference sequence). V shed 4 bases and J 4 bases; nucleotides not matched to a gene: 13. The CDR3 has 18 residues. CDR3 in DNA: TGTGCCAGCAGCCCGGGGGGGGCTCTCCTTACCGGGGCCAACGTCCTGACTTTC. Encoded protein: CASSPGGALLTGANVLTF. The full variable domain, with the rest looked up from reference TRBV5-4 and TRBJ2-6, is ETGVTQSPTHLIKTRGQQVTLRCSSQSGHNTVSWYQQALGQGPQFIFQYYREEENGRGNFPPRFSGLQFPNYSSELNVNALELDDSALYLCASSPGGALLTGANVLTFGAGSRLTVL.

The rearrangement uses TRBV9 and TRBJ2-5; 8 nucleotides agree with TRBD1. CDR3 length: 16 amino acids. Germline-derived CDR1 and CDR2 are SGDLS and YYNGEE. V lost 0 bases and J lost 4; bases outside the gene matches: 8. CDR3 sequence (DNA): TGTGCCAGCAGCGTAGGTCAACAGGGGGTCGGAGAGACCCAGTACTTC. It codes for CASSVGQQGVGETQYF.

This clonotype has just a few counts. CDR3 amino acids: CASRLPGPQETQYF. CDR3 DNA: TGCGCCAGCAGGCTGCCCGGACCCCAAGAGACCCAGTACTTC. The chain combines TRBV5-1 with TRBJ2-5; D unclear. The CDR3 length is 14 residues. Germline lookup yields CDR1 SGHRS and CDR2 YFSETQ. Trimming shortened V by 5 bases and J by 1 base, and 12 bases separated the two germline ends.

The chain recombines TRBV7-8 with TRBJ2-5, with a tentative D call TRBD1 (7 bases). The V end was cut by 6 bases, the J end by 6 bases, with 11 bases between. There are 12 residues in the CDR3. CDR1 and CDR2 from the germline V gene are SGHVS and FQNEAQ. The DNA for the CDR3 is TGTGCCAGCAGGGAGGGGGCCAAGACCCAGTACTTC. This codes for CASREGAKTQYF.

In its sample, this clonotype was seen a few times. The rearrangement joins TRBV11-1 to TRBJ1-2; 8 nucleotides agree with TRBD1. Looked up from germline, CDR1 is SGHAT and CDR2 is FQDESV (reference sequence). With 5 bases clipped from V and 1 base from J, the junction kept 0 bases outside the gene matches. The CDR3 spans 13 residues. The CDR3 sequence is CASSDRGNYGYTF. CDR3 sequence (DNA): TGTGCCAGCAGCGACAGGGGTAACTATGGCTACACCTTC. Using reference TRBV11-1 and TRBJ1-2 for the parts outside the CDR3, the full variable domain is EAEVAQSPRYKITEKSQAVAFWCDPISGHATLYWYRQILGQGPELLVQFQDESVVDDSQLPKDRFSAERLKGVDSTLKIQPAELGDSAMYLCASSDRGNYGYTFGSGTRLTVV.

There are many counts of this clonotype. V and J are TRBV12-3 or TRBV12-4 and TRBJ1-1; 7 positions match TRBD1. Germline trimming cut 3 bases from V and 5 bases from J; bases unmatched to any gene: 3. This CDR3 contains 13 residues. The CDR3 DNA follows: TGTGCCAGCAGTTTTCAGGGGGGAACTGAAGCTTTCTTT. It is translated as CASSFQGGTEAFF.

In regard to this clonotype: The germline gene is not matched at one end of the junction; a read error may be the cause. This rearrangement joins TRBV6-2 or TRBV6-3 to TRBJ2-5; TRBD2 matches at 7 bases. This CDR3 is built from 14 residues. Per the germline V gene, CDR1 is MNHEY and CDR2 is SVGEGT. For the CDR3, the DNA is TGTGCCAGCGCCTGGGGAGGGACTGCCGGACTCAGGATTTTC. Its translation: CASAWGGTAGLRIF.

The chain carries TRBV5-1 and TRBJ1-2; possibly TRBD1 for D (6 bases). With 2 bases removed from V and 4 bases from J, the gap between germline ends came to 9 bases. The germline gives CDR1 SGHRS, CDR2 YFSETQ. The CDR3 contains 13 residues. The CDR3 region has the DNA TGCGCCAGCAGCTTCCCCAGGGGCTATGGCTACACCTTC. It codes for CASSFPRGYGYTF.

This clonotype was detected a few times. The chain couples TRBV29-1 to TRBJ1-2, with D perhaps matching TRBD1 (6 bases). This CDR3 is 13 amino acids long. The V end was cut by 6 bases, the J end by 0 bases, with 11 bases between. Germline CDR1 and CDR2: SQVTM and ANQGSEA. CDR3 DNA sequence: TGCAGCGTCGCGACAGGCGCTAACTATGGCTACACCTTC. It yields the protein CSVATGANYGYTF. The variable domain in full, completed from reference TRBV29-1 and TRBJ1-2, reads SAVISQKPSRDICQRGTSLTIQCQVDSQVTMMFWYRQQPGQSLTLIATANQGSEATYESGFVIDKFPISRPNLTFSTLTVSNMSPEDSSIYLCSVATGANYGYTFGSGTRLTVV.

The chain combines TRBV6-1 with TRBJ1-2; D is possibly TRBD1 (5 bases). CDR1 and CDR2 (germline): MNHNS, SASEGT. The CDR3 has 14 residues. V shed 7 bases and J shed 7 bases, with 19 bases lying between them. CDR3 sequence: CASTLQGGLGGYTF. Here the CDR3 DNA reads TGTGCCAGCACACTGCAGGGAGGTCTCGGTGGCTACACCTTC.

This rearrangement joins TRBV6-6 to TRBJ2-1; the match to TRBD1 covers 10 bases. The V and J ends lost 2 bases and 14 bases, in that order; junction bases with no gene match: 3. CDR3 length equals 12 residues. Per the germline V gene, CDR1 is MNHNY and CDR2 is SVGAGI (reference sequence). The CDR3 region is CASSYGTGEEFF. The CDR3 region has the DNA TGTGCCAGCAGTTACGGGACAGGGGAGGAGTTCTTC.

J is TRBJ2-6 and V is TRBV12-3 or TRBV12-4; the D is unclear. Trimming stripped 5 bases from V and 7 bases from J, with 12 bases between. This CDR3 contains 14 residues. In DNA, the CDR3 is TGTGCCAGCAGTCCTACGGCCCTCGCCAACGTCCTGACTTTC. Residues: CASSPTALANVLTF.

This clonotype was observed a handful of times. The chain carries TRBV5-1 and TRBJ2-3; D call uncertain. The germline V and J ends were trimmed by 0 bases and 0 bases, with 8 bases remaining between them. This CDR3 spans 15 amino acids. CDR1 SGHRS and CDR2 YFSETQ come from the germline V gene. CDR3 sequence: CASSLVGLSTDTQYF. CDR3 coding DNA: TGCGCCAGCAGCTTGGTGGGCCTAAGCACAGATACGCAGTATTTT.

This clonotype has more than one count but fewer than ten. CDR3 in DNA: TGTGCCAGCAGCCTCGGACTAGCCCAGTTCTTC. This gives the protein CASSLGLAQFF. The chain uses TRBV5-8 and TRBJ2-1, with 8 positions matching TRBD2. The J segment lost 13 bases and the V segment lost 4 bases, leaving 4 bases of the junction unmatched. CDR1 and CDR2 from the germline V gene are SGHTS and YDEGEE. The CDR3 has 11 residues. Full variable domain (missing parts from reference TRBV5-8 and TRBJ2-1): EAGVTQSPTHLIKTRGQQATLRCSPISGHTSVYWYQQALGLGLQFLLWYDEGEERNRGNFPPRFSGRQFPNYSSELNVNALELEDSALYLCASSLGLAQFFGPGTRLTVL.

The chain employs TRBV9 and TRBJ2-5; weak D call: TRBD2 (7 bases). The ends were cut back, 6 bases at V and 1 base at J, with 10 bases in the middle. CDR3 length: 13 amino acids. Germline-derived CDR1 and CDR2 are SGDLS and YYNGEE. CDR3 sequence: CASIRGAQETQYF. The CDR3, as DNA: TGTGCCAGCATTCGGGGGGCCCAAGAGACCCAGTACTTC.

In its sample, this clonotype was seen a few times. J is TRBJ1-6 and V is TRBV28; possible D gene TRBD1, 5 bases. Germline CDR1 and CDR2: MDHEN and SYDVKM. The CDR3 totals 17 residues. Trimming pared 6 bases from V and 0 bases from J, leaving 15 bases between. CDR3 protein: CASRLGGGSSYNSPLHF. CDR3 sequence (DNA): TGTGCCAGCAGACTCGGGGGGGGAAGCTCCTATAATTCACCCCTCCACTTT.

There are a few counts of this clonotype. The CDR3 sequence: CASSKRGGEDTQYF. The CDR3 DNA reads TGTGCCAGCAGCAAACGGGGGGGCGAAGATACGCAGTATTTT. V is TRBV3-1 and J is TRBJ2-3, with 8 bases matching TRBD2. This CDR3 has 14 residues. Germline trimming cut 5 bases from V and 5 bases from J; bases unmatched to any gene: 6. Germline V lookup: CDR1 LGHDT, CDR2 YNNKEL (reference sequence).

This clonotype was observed a handful of times. The rearrangement links TRBV5-1 to TRBJ2-6; possibly TRBD1 or TRBD2 for D (5 bases each). The CDR3 runs to 17 residues. Germline values: CDR1 SGHRS, CDR2 YFSETQ. Trimming stripped 4 bases from V and 2 bases from J, with 16 bases between. CDR3 sequence: CASSRDPQGPGANVLTF. CDR3 nucleotide sequence: TGCGCCAGCAGCCGAGATCCTCAGGGACCTGGGGCCAACGTCCTGACTTTC.

This rearrangement joins TRBV5-1 to TRBJ2-1; D is perhaps TRBD1 (5 bases). The ends were cut back, 0 bases at V and 6 bases at J, with 13 bases in the middle. This CDR3 has 15 residues. Germline V gives CDR1 SGHRS, CDR2 YFSETQ. The CDR3 coding sequence is TGCGCCAGCAGCTTGGCCGGACACCTTATCAATGAGCAGTTCTTC. Translation: CASSLAGHLINEQFF.

There are many counts of this clonotype. This sequence joins TRBV3-1 and TRBJ1-2; 7 bases line up with TRBD1. Trimming removed 4 bases from V and 6 bases from J; junction bases left unmatched: 5. CDR1 is LGHDT, CDR2 YNNKEL, per germline (reference sequence). The length of the CDR3 is 13 residues. Here the CDR3 reads CASSRRGNDGYTF. As DNA, the CDR3 is TGTGCCAGCAGCCGCAGGGGGAACGATGGCTACACCTTC.

This chain connects TRBV6-1 to TRBJ1-1, with no clear D. Trimming removed 2 bases from V and 4 bases from J, with 8 bases in between. The CDR3 has 13 residues. Germline assignment: CDR1 MNHNS and CDR2 SASEGT. CDR3 coding DNA: TGTGCCAGCAGTGAATCCGTGATCACTGAAGCTTTCTTT. Translated, it gives CASSESVITEAFF.

A few counts support this clonotype. The rearrangement links TRBV2 to TRBJ2-7, with no clear D. The CDR3 extends over 11 amino acids. The V gene's germline CDR1 is SNHLY and CDR2 FYNNEI. The V gene lost 4 bases and the J gene lost 3 bases, with 4 bases spanning the gap. CDR3 coding DNA: TGTGCCAGCAGTGGGAACTACGAGCAGTACGTC. Its translation: CASSGNYEQYV.

The chain has TRBV4-3 and TRBJ2-3, with D perhaps TRBD2 (5 bases). The CDR3 runs to 16 residues. Germline V CDR1 and CDR2: LGHNA, YSLEER. V was pared by 0 bases and J by 0 bases, with 10 bases between. The CDR3 loop is CASSQESTGSTDTQYF. The CDR3 nucleotides are TGCGCCAGCAGCCAAGAGTCGACGGGGAGCACAGATACGCAGTATTTT.